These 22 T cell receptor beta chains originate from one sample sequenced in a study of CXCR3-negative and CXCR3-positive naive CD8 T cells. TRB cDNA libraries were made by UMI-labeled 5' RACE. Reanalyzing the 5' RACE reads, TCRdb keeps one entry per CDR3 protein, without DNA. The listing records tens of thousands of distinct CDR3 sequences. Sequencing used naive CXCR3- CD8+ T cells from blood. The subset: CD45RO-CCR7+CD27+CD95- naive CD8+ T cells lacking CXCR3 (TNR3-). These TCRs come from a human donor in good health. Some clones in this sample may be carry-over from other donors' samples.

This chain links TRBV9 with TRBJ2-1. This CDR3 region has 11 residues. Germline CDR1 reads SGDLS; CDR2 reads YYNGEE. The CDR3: CASSEGVEQFF.

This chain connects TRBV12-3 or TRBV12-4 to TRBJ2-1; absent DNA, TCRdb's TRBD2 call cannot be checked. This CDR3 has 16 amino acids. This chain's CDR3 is CASSSPSGGGFHEQFF.

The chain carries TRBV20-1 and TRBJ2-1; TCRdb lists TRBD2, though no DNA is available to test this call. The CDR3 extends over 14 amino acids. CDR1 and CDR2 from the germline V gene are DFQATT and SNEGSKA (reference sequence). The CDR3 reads CSARDLEGYNEQFF.

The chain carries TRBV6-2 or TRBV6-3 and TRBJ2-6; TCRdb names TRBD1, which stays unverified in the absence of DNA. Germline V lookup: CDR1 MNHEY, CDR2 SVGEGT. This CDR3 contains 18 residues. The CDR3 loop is CASSTRGTGFSGANVLTF.

CDR3 amino acids: CSVDPRGEIYNEQFF. The chain recombines TRBV29-1 with TRBJ2-1; absent DNA, TCRdb's TRBD1 call cannot be checked. Germline assignment: CDR1 SQVTM and CDR2 ANQGSEA. This CDR3 has 15 amino acids.

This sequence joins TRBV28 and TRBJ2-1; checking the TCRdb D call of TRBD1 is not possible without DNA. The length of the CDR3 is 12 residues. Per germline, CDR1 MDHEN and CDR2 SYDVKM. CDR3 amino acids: CASSLEGAEQFF.

CDR3 sequence reads: CASSPEDSYEQYF. This chain links TRBV18 with TRBJ2-7. The germline CDR1 and CDR2 sequences are KGHSH and LQKENI. This CDR3 spans 13 amino acids. Supplemented by reference TRBV18 and TRBJ2-7, the full variable domain reads NAGVMQNPRHLVRRRGQEARLRCSPMKGHSHVYWYRQLPEEGLKFMVYLQKENIIDESGMPKERFSAEFPKEGPSILRIQQVVRGDSAAYFCASSPEDSYEQYFGPGTRLTVT.

The CDR3 protein is CASSPDVNYEQYF. The rearrangement joins TRBV5-5 to TRBJ2-7. The germline V gene has CDR1 SGHKS and CDR2 YYEKEE (reference sequence). The CDR3 extends over 13 amino acids. Complete variable domain (other parts from reference TRBV5-5 and TRBJ2-7): DAGVTQSPTHLIKTRGQQVTLRCSPISGHKSVSWYQQVLGQGPQFIFQYYEKEERGRGNFPDRFSARQFPNYSSELNVNALLLGDSALYLCASSPDVNYEQYFGPGTRLTVT.

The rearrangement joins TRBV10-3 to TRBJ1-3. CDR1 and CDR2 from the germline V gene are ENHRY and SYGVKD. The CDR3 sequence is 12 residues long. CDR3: CAEDFSGNTIYF.

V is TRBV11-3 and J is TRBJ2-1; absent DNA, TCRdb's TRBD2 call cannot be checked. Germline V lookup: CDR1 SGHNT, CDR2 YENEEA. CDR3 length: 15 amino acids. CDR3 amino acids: CASSSDAGTSEEQFF.

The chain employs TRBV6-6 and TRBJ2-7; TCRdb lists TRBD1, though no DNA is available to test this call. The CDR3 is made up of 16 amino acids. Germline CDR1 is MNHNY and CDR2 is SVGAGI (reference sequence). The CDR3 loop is CASTSGVDGSTYEQYF.

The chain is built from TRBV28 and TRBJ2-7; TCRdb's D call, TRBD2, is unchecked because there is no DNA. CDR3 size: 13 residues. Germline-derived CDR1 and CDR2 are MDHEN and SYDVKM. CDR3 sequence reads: CASSFWGTLEQYF. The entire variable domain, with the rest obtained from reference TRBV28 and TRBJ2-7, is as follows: DVKVTQSSRYLVKRTGEKVFLECVQDMDHENMFWYRQDPGLGLRLIYFSYDVKMKEKGDIPEGYSVSREKKERFSLILESASTNQTSMYLCASSFWGTLEQYFGPGTRLTVT.

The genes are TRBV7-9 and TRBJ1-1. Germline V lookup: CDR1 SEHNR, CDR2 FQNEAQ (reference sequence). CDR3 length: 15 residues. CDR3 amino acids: CASSSPYEMNAEAFF.

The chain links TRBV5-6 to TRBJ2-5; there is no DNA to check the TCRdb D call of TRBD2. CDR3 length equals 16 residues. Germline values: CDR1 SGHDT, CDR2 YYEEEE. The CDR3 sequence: CASSNGVWLAKETQYF.

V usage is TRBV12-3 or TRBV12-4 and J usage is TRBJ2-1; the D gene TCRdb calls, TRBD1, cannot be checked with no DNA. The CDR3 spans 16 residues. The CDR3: CASSFPGGGTYNEQFF.

The CDR3: CSARGGTGEVDGYTF. The chain carries TRBV20-1 and TRBJ1-2; the D call of TRBD1 rests on TCRdb alone, since no DNA is present to check it. The CDR3 runs 15 residues. Germline V lookup: CDR1 DFQATT, CDR2 SNEGSKA (reference sequence).

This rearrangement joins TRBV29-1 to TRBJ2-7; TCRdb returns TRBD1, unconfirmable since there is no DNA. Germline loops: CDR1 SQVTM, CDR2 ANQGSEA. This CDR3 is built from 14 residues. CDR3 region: CSVEEGDRVGEQYF.

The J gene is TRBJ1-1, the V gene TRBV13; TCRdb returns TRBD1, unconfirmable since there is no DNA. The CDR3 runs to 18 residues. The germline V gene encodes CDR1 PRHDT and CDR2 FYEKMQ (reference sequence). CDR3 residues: CASSLGFARGGGNTEAFF. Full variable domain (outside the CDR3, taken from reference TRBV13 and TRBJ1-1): AAGVIQSPRHLIKEKRETATLKCYPIPRHDTVYWYQQGPGQDPQFLISFYEKMQSDKGSIPDRFSAQQFSDYHSELNMSSLELGDSALYFCASSLGFARGGGNTEAFFGQGTRLTVV.

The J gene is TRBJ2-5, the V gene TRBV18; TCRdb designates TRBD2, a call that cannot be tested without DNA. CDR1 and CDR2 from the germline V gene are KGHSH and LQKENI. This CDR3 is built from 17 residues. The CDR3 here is CASSPPVLAGDQETQYF.

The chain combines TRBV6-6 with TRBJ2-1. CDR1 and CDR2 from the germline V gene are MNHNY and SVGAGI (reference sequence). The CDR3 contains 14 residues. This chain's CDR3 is CASSLQGPSNEQFF.

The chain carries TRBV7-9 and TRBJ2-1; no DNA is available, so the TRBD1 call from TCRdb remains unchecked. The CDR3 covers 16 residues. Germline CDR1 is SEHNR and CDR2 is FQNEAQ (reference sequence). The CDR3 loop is CASDTGDSARYNEQFF.

The CDR3 spells CASSLGGWANTGELFF. This rearrangement joins TRBV27 to TRBJ2-2; TCRdb outputs TRBD1, but without DNA this stays unchecked. Germline V CDR1 and CDR2: MNHEY, SMNVEV (reference sequence). CDR3 length equals 16 residues.